The present T cell receptor beta chain was sequenced within a study of blood T cell repertoires in COVID-19. Study details: COVID-19 samples from acute and convalescent phases originated in the United States, Italy and Spain.

In terms of age and location, participants ranged from roughly 18 to 90 years and lived in about 25 US areas. Assignment of participants to cohorts was predicated upon participant-reported clinical history. Up to 2 weeks before entering the study, exposed participants had met a COVID-19 case. This clone was seen once. The CDR3 is made up of 16 amino acids. Trimming stripped 4 bases from V and 2 bases from J, with 16 bases between. The germline CDR1 and CDR2 sequences are KGHDR and SFDVKD. This table comes from immunoSEQ multiplex PCR, and its TCRdb copy is limited to in-frame clones, with some not included. The data hold 350,000 to 450,000 clones, with more than 70% observed a single time.

The gene calls are TRBV24-1 and TRBJ1-1, with no clear D. The TCR sequence derives from a woman under 30 who had been exposed to COVID-19. The sequenced material came from PBMCs or T cells enriched from blood (not recorded which). The CDR3 DNA reads TGTGCCACCAGTGAACGCGGGCCCGGGCGTAACACTGAAGCTTTCTTT. Protein product: CATSERGPGRNTEAFF.